Described below is a single TCR beta chain sequence and its context. The target antigen is unknown. The source of the sample is a study of cytomegalovirus exposure and HLA in healthy donors. Study summary: Samples from HLA-typed donors yielded about 86 million unique TCRs in an early data release.

V was trimmed by 1 base and J by 2 bases, leaving 9 bases between them. The CDR3 extends over 14 amino acids. Germline lookup yields CDR1 MNHNS and CDR2 SASEGT. Amplification used 60 Vbeta primers and 13 Jbeta primers. Generated by immunoSEQ multiplex PCR, the TCRdb table keeps only in-frame clones and is missing some. This sample has 100,000 to 150,000 clones, with approximately 82% found just once. Whole-study results and caveats: An analysis was carried out at a later point. It showed that HLA-associated TCR beta chains were more clonally expanded than equally common non-associated chains. The study labeled 150 or so TCR beta chains cytomegalovirus-associated.

Sequenced sample: PBMCs. This TCR derives from a female donor in good health and CMV-seronegative. The rearrangement uses TRBV6-1 and TRBJ2-7; weak D call: TRBD1 (6 bases). The CDR3 sequence is CASSEGRGPYEQYF. In DNA form, the CDR3 reads TGTGCCAGCAGTGAAGGCAGGGGACCCTACGAGCAGTACTTC.